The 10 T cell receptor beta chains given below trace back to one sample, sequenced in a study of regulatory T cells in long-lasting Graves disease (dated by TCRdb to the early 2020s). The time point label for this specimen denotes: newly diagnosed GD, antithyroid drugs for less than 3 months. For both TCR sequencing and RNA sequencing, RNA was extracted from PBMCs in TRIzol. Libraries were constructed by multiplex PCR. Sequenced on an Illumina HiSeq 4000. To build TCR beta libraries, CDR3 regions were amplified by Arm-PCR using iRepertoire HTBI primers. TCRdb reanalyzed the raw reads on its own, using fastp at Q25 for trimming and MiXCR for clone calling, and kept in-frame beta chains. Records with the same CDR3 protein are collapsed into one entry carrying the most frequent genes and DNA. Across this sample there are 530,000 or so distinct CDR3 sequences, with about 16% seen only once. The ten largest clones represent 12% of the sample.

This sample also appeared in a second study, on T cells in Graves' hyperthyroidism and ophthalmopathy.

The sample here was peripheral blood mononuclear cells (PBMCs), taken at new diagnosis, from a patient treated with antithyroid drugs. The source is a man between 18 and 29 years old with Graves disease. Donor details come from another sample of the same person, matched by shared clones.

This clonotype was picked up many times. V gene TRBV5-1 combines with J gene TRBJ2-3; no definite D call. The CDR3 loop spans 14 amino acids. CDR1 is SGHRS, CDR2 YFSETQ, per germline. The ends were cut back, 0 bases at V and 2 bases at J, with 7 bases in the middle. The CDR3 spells CASSLGHNTDTQYF. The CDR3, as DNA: TGCGCCAGCAGCTTGGGGCACAACACAGATACGCAGTATTTT.

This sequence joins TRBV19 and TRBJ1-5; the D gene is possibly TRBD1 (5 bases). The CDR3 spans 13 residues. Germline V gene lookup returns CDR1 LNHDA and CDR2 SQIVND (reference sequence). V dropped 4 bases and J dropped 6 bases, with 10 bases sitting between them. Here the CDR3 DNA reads TGTGCCAGTAGTAAGCAGGGTGTTCAGCCCCAGCATTTT. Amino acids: CASSKQGVQPQHF. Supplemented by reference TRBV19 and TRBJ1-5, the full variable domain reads DGGITQSPKYLFRKEGQNVTLSCEQNLNHDAMYWYRQDPGQGLRLIYYSQIVNDFQKGDIAEGYSVSREKKESFPLTVTSAQKNPTAFYLCASSKQGVQPQHFGDGTRLSIL.

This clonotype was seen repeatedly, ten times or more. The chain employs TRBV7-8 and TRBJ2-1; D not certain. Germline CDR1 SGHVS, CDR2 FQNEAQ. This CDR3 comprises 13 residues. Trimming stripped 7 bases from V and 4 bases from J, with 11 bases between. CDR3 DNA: TGTGCCAGCACCACCGACTTTTACAATGAGCAGTTCTTC. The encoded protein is CASTTDFYNEQFF.

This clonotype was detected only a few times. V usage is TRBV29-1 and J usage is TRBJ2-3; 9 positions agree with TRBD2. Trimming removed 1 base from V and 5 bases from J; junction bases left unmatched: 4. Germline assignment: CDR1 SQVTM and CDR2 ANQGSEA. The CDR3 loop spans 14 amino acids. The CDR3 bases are TGCAGCGTTGAAGTTAGCGGGAGTAGAGATACGCAGTATTTT. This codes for CSVEVSGSRDTQYF.

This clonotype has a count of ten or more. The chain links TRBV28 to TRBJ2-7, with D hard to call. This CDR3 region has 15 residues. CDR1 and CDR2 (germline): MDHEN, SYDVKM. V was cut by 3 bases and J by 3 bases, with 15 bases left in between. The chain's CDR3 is CASSFDSNILYEQYF. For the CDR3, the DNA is TGTGCCAGCAGTTTCGATTCGAATATCCTCTACGAGCAGTACTTC.

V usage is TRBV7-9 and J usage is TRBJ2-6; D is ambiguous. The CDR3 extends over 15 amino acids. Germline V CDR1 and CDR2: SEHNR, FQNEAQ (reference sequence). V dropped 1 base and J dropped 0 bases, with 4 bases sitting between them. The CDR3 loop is CASSLVGSGANVLTF. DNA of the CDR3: TGTGCCAGCAGCTTAGTAGGCTCTGGGGCCAACGTCCTGACTTTC. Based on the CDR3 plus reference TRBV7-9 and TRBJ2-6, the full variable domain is DTGVSQNPRHKITKRGQNVTFRCDPISEHNRLYWYRQTLGQGPEFLTYFQNEAQLEKSRLLSDRFSAERPKGSFSTLEIQRTEQGDSAMYLCASSLVGSGANVLTFGAGSRLTVL.

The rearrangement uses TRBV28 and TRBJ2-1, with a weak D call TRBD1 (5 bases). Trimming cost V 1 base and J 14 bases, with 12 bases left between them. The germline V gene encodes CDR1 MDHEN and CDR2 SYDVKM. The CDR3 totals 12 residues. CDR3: CASSLLSGHKFF. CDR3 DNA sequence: TGTGCCAGCAGTTTATTGTCCGGACACAAGTTCTTC.

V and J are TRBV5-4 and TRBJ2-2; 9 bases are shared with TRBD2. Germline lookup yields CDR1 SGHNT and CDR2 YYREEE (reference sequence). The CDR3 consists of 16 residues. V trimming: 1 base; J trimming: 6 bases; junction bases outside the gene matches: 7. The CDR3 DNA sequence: TGTGCCAGCAGCTTGTATGCGGGAGGGGTTCCCGGGGAGCTGTTTTTT. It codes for CASSLYAGGVPGELFF.

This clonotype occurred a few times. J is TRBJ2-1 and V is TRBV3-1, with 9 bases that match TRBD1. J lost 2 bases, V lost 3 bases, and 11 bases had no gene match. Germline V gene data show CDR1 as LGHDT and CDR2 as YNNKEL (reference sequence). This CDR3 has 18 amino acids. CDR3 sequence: CASSHDAPGQGTYNEQFF. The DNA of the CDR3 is TGTGCCAGCAGCCATGATGCCCCGGGACAGGGAACCTACAATGAGCAGTTCTTC.

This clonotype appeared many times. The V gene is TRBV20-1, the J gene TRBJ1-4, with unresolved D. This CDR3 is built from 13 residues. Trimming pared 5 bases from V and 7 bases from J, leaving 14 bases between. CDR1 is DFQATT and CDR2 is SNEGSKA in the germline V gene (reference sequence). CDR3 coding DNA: TGCAGTGCTCTCGGGCAGGCCCCTGAAAAACTGTTTTTT. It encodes CSALGQAPEKLFF.